The clone carrying this T cell receptor beta chain appeared many times. Its target is unknown. Looked up from germline, CDR1 is MNHNS and CDR2 is SASEGT. V was clipped by 6 bases and J by 1 base, with 9 bases between them. This CDR3 contains 13 residues. The data stem from a study of T cells in Graves' hyperthyroidism and ophthalmopathy. Study observations and caveats: In blood, most of the thyroid clonotypes expanded above 0.001 were also present. For ophthalmopathy, model prediction preceded onset by a median 6.5 months.

The TCR beta CDR3 regions underwent amplification using RNA transcripts as the source. The HTBI primer set was used in a first-round RT-PCR of the TCR CDR3. TCRdb analysed the multiplex PCR reads with MiXCR anew, one entry per CDR3 protein. The table records under 350,000 distinct CDR3 sequences, roughly 15% of them present only once. When ophthalmopathy did not progress within 18 months, Graves' hyperthyroidism was considered stable. Diagnosis relied on clinical symptoms, serum thyroxine and TRAb, thyroid ultrasound and orbital computed tomography. The TCR was taken from a woman aged 40 to 49 with Graves' hyperthyroidism. The specimen was blood. The rearrangement joins TRBV6-1 to TRBJ2-5, with D perhaps given as TRBD1 or TRBD2 (5 bases each). Here the CDR3 DNA reads TGTGCCAGCAGCCGGGGCACCCAAGAGACCCAGTACTTC. Residues: CASSRGTQETQYF.